Sequencing of this TCR beta chain was carried out in a study of T cell responses to AZD1222 COVID-19 vaccine. Whole-study results and caveats: Dominant at 160-218 and 743-854, vaccine-associated CD4 TCRs also spanned spike. The study sampled repertoires only after the peak T cell response. It was only a handful of AZD1222 recipients who were seropositive at baseline.

Concerning this clone: Antigen specificity is unknown.

Method: immunoSEQ multiplex PCR; TCRdb's copy keeps in-frame clones and lacks some. The sample gives 190,000 or so clones, 88% of which show up once; roughly 25% is in the top ten. This clonotype was obtained from an adult who received the AZD1222 COVID-19 vaccine. Sequencing was performed on peripheral blood, taken 28 days after the second AZD1222 dose.

Here the CDR3 DNA reads TGTGCCAGCAGTCGACAGGGGGCGCGCTACGAGCAGTACTTC. Protein: CASSRQGARYEQYF. The chain employs TRBV28 and TRBJ2-7, with 10 bases fitting TRBD1. The CDR3 totals 14 residues. The junction had 4 bases not matched to a gene; V was cut back by 5 bases and J by 3 bases. Germline lookup yields CDR1 MDHEN and CDR2 SYDVKM.